This passage covers 20 T cell receptor beta chains from one sample sequenced in a study of OX40 agonist ivuxolimab in advanced cancers. The assay was immunoSEQ multiplex PCR, and TCRdb's table has in-frame clones only and misses some. Of 38,000 or so clones listed, roughly nine tenths are singletons. The starting material was CD4+ or CD8+ T cells sorted from blood, obtained in a trial of the OX40 agonist ivuxolimab. These receptors were taken from an adult with an advanced solid tumor such as melanoma, head and neck, liver or kidney cancer.

The chain employs TRBV7-9 and TRBJ1-5; 7 bases are shared with TRBD1. The junction had 10 bases not matched to a gene; V was cut back by 5 bases and J by 6 bases. The germline gives CDR1 SEHNR, CDR2 FQNEAQ (reference sequence). CDR3 length: 15 amino acids. CDR3 coding DNA: TGTGCCAGCAGCACAGACAGGGTTCCGGCTCAGCCCCAGCATTTT. This sequence encodes CASSTDRVPAQPQHF.

The rearrangement links TRBV29-1 to TRBJ1-2; the D gene is possibly TRBD1 (5 bases). The CDR3 runs to 13 residues. The V end lost 6 bases, the J end lost 2 bases, and 13 bases lay between the germline ends. Germline V gene lookup returns CDR1 SQVTM and CDR2 ANQGSEA. CDR3 amino acids: CSVETALNYGYTF. Here the CDR3 DNA reads TGCAGCGTGGAGACAGCCCTCAACTATGGCTACACCTTC.

The chain combines TRBV11-2 with TRBJ2-2; TRBD1 aligns across 11 bases. Germline V gene sequence: CDR1 SGHAT, CDR2 FQNNGV. V dropped 4 bases and J dropped 1; count of bases not matched to a gene: 8. The CDR3 is 18 amino acids. CDR3 in amino acids: CASSSDRGLFVNTGELFF. For the CDR3, the DNA is TGTGCCAGCAGCTCGGACAGGGGGCTTTTCGTGAACACCGGGGAGCTGTTTTTT.

J is TRBJ2-7 and V is TRBV4-1, with 7 bases identical to TRBD1. The CDR3 spans 14 residues. Per the germline V gene, CDR1 is MGHRA and CDR2 is YSYEKL. V gave up 1 base and J gave up 2 bases; unmatched junction bases: 2. The CDR3, as DNA: TGCGCCAGCAGCCAAGGGACAGGAACCTACGAGCAGTACTTC. This codes for CASSQGTGTYEQYF.

The rearrangement uses TRBV19 and TRBJ1-5; D is ambiguous. Trimming left V 0 bases short and J 4 bases short, with 16 bases between. This CDR3 is built from 17 residues. Germline values: CDR1 LNHDA, CDR2 SQIVND (reference sequence). This CDR3 reads CASSIDLLRAKNQPQHF. CDR3 in DNA: TGTGCCAGTAGTATAGATCTGCTTCGGGCGAAGAATCAGCCCCAGCATTTT.

The chain links TRBV21-1 to TRBJ2-2; the table's D gene call, TRBD1, was not cross checked with the DNA. TRBV21-1 is an annotated pseudogene. The CDR3 has 15 residues. As DNA, the CDR3 is TGTGCCAGCAGCTGCCGTGGACAGGGGGCCGGGGAGCTGTTTTTT. It codes for CASSCRGQGAGELFF.

J is TRBJ2-2 and V is TRBV5-6; maybe TRBD2 (6 bases). The CDR3 has 14 residues. Trimming shortened V by 6 bases and J by 1 base, and 10 bases separated the two germline ends. Germline-derived CDR1 and CDR2 are SGHDT and YYEEEE. In nucleotides, the CDR3 is TGTGCCAGCATAACAGCGGGGAACACCGGGGAGCTGTTTTTT. Translation: CASITAGNTGELFF. Full variable domain (missing parts from reference TRBV5-6 and TRBJ2-2): DAGVTQSPTHLIKTRGQQVTLRCSPKSGHDTVSWYQQALGQGPQFIFQYYEEEERQRGNFPDRFSGHQFPNYSSELNVNALLLGDSALYLCASITAGNTGELFFGEGSRLTVL.

This chain links TRBV30 with TRBJ2-7; D uncertain. Germline V gene sequence: CDR1 GTSNPN, CDR2 SVGIG (reference sequence). Trimming shortened V by 2 bases and J by 7 bases, and 6 bases separated the two germline ends. The CDR3 is made up of 10 amino acids. The DNA for the CDR3 is TGTGCCTGGAGTACGACGGAGCAGTACTTC. Its translation is CAWSTTEQYF.

On this clone itself: Other DNA sequences in the same sample also yield this CDR3. The chain recombines TRBV5-6 with TRBJ1-1; no reliable D call. The CDR3 is 13 residues long. Between the trimmed V and J ends, which lost 0 bases and 2 bases, there was a span of 5 bases. Per the germline V gene, CDR1 is SGHDT and CDR2 is YYEEEE. CDR3 region: CASSLGGNTEAFF. DNA of the CDR3: TGTGCCAGCAGCTTGGGGGGTAACACTGAAGCTTTCTTT.

This clone was counted once. This chain links TRBV11-3 with TRBJ2-3, with unresolved D. The CDR3 is made up of 15 amino acids. CDR1 SGHNT and CDR2 YENEEA come from the germline V gene. The V end lost 4 bases, the J end lost 0 bases, and 11 bases lay between the germline ends. The CDR3 loop reads CASSSLAISTDTQYF. CDR3 in DNA: TGTGCCAGCAGCTCGCTTGCCATAAGCACAGATACGCAGTATTTT.

This clone turned up a few times. The CDR3, as DNA: TGTGCCACTCGACCCGGGTTACAGAACTATGGCTACACCTTC. Its translation is CATRPGLQNYGYTF. This chain uses TRBV19 with TRBJ1-2; D call uncertain. The CDR3 is 14 amino acids. Looked up from germline, CDR1 is LNHDA and CDR2 is SQIVND (reference sequence). V was cut by 10 bases and J by 2 bases, with 17 bases left in between. Full variable domain (remainder filled in from reference TRBV19 and TRBJ1-2): DGGITQSPKYLFRKEGQNVTLSCEQNLNHDAMYWYRQDPGQGLRLIYYSQIVNDFQKGDIAEGYSVSREKKESFPLTVTSAQKNPTAFYLCATRPGLQNYGYTFGSGTRLTVV.

This clone was detected only once. V usage is TRBV5-6 and J usage is TRBJ1-1; D is unresolved. Per germline, CDR1 SGHDT and CDR2 YYEEEE. This CDR3 comprises 15 residues. Trimming left V 1 base short and J 3 bases short, with 13 bases between. The CDR3 DNA sequence: TGTGCCAGCAGCTTGAGGTCGTGGCAGGACACTGAAGCTTTCTTT. Encoded protein: CASSLRSWQDTEAFF.

The chain couples TRBV29-1 to TRBJ2-3; D is uncertain. With 6 bases removed from V and 4 bases from J, the gap between germline ends came to 5 bases. The CDR3 is made up of 10 amino acids. Germline CDR1 reads SQVTM; CDR2 reads ANQGSEA. CDR3 DNA: TGCAGCGTGACCGCAGATACGCAGTATTTT. Translation: CSVTADTQYF.

The sample holds a few counts of this clone. V is TRBV2 and J is TRBJ1-5; the D gene is possibly TRBD1 (5 bases). Germline V gene data show CDR1 as SNHLY and CDR2 as FYNNEI. V gave up 3 bases and J gave up 2 bases, with 11 bases separating them. This CDR3 is 15 amino acids long. CDR3 in DNA: TGTGCCAGCAGTGAGGGGGGATTGGGCAATCAGCCCCAGCATTTT. Encoded protein: CASSEGGLGNQPQHF.

This chain links TRBV25-1 with TRBJ2-1; D not resolved. This CDR3 has 12 amino acids. V lost 4 bases, J lost 8 bases, and 9 bases lay in between. In germline, CDR1 is MGHDK, CDR2 SYGVNS. The CDR3 loop reads CASSVFIHEQFF. The DNA of the CDR3 is TGTGCCAGCAGTGTGTTTATCCATGAGCAGTTCTTC.

This clone was seen only once. This chain links TRBV11-1 with TRBJ2-1; D remains unclear. Germline CDR1 and CDR2: SGHAT and FQDESV (reference sequence). The CDR3 is made up of 14 amino acids. V dropped 6 bases and J dropped 0 bases, with 9 bases sitting between them. CDR3 amino acids: CASSSPSSYNEQFF. The CDR3 DNA reads TGTGCCAGCAGTTCGCCTAGCTCCTACAATGAGCAGTTCTTC.

This chain links TRBV4-3 with TRBJ2-1; D could derive from TRBD1 or TRBD2 (5 bases each). The V gene lost 0 bases and the J gene lost 2 bases, with 14 bases spanning the gap. CDR1 and CDR2 from the germline V gene are LGHNA and YSLEER. CDR3 length: 17 residues. The chain's CDR3 is CASSQESTGAAYNEQFF. As DNA, the CDR3 is TGCGCCAGCAGCCAAGAAAGCACCGGGGCGGCCTACAATGAGCAGTTCTTC.

V gene TRBV27 combines with J gene TRBJ2-2, with TRBD1 as a possible D gene (6 bases). The CDR3 contains 14 residues. Germline CDR1 MNHEY, CDR2 SMNVEV (reference sequence). V lost 2 bases and J lost 6, with 10 bases in between. CDR3 residues: CASSLQGSAGELFF. The CDR3 DNA reads as TGTGCCAGCAGTTTACAGGGGTCGGCCGGGGAGCTGTTTTTT.

The chain has TRBV28 and TRBJ1-2; D call uncertain. CDR1 and CDR2 from the germline V gene are MDHEN and SYDVKM. CDR3 length: 13 residues. Trimming pared 3 bases from V and 2 bases from J, leaving 7 bases between. The CDR3 reads CASSFSGNYGYTF. In nucleotides, the CDR3 is TGTGCCAGCAGTTTCTCGGGAAACTATGGCTACACCTTC.

This rearrangement joins TRBV14 to TRBJ1-3; D is uncertain. Per germline, CDR1 SGHDN and CDR2 FVKESK. Trimming took off 1 base at V and 0 bases at J, with 13 bases between the two ends. This CDR3 has 17 residues. The CDR3 bases are TGTGCCAGCAGCCAAGTCTTTGCCCTCAGCTCTGGAAACACCATATATTTT. Residues: CASSQVFALSSGNTIYF.